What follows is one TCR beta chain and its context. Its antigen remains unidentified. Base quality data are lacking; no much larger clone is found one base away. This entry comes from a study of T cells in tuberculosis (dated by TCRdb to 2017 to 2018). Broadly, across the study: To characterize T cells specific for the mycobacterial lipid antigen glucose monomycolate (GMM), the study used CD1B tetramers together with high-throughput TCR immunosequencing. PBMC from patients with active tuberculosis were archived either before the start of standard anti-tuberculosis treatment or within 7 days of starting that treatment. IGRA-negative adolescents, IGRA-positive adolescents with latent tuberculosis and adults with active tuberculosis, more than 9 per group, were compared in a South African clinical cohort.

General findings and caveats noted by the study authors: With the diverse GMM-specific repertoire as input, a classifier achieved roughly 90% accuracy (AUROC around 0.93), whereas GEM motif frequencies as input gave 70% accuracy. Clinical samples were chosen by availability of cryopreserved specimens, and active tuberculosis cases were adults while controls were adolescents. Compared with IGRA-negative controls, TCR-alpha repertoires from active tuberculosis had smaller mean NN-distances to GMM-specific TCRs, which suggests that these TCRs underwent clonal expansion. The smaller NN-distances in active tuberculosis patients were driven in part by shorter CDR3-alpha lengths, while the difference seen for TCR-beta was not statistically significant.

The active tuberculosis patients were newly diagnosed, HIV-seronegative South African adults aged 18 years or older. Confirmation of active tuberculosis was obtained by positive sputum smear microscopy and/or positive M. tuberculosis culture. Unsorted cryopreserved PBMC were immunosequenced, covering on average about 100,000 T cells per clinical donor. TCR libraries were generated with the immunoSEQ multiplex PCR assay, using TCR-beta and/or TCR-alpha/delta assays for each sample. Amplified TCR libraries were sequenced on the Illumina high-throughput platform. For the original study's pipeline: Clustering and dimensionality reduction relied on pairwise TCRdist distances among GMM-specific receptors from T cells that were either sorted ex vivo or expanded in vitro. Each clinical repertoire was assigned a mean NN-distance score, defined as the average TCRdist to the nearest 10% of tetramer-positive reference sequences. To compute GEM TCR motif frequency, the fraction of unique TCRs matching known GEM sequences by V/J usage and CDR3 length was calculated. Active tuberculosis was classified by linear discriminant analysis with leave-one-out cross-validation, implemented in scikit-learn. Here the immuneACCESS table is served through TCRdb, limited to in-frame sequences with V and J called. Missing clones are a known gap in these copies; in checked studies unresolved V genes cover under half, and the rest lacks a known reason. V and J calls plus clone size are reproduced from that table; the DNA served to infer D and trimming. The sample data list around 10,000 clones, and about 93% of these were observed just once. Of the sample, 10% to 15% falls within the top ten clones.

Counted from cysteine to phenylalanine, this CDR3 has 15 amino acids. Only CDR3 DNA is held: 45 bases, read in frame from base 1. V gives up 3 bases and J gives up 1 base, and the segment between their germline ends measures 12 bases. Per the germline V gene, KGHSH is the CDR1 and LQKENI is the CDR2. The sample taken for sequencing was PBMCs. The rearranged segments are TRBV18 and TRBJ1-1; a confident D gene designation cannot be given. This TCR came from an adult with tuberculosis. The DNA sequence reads TGTGCCAGCTCACCGGAGGGAAGTCGGAACACTGAAGCTTTCTTT. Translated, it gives CASSPEGSRNTEAFF.